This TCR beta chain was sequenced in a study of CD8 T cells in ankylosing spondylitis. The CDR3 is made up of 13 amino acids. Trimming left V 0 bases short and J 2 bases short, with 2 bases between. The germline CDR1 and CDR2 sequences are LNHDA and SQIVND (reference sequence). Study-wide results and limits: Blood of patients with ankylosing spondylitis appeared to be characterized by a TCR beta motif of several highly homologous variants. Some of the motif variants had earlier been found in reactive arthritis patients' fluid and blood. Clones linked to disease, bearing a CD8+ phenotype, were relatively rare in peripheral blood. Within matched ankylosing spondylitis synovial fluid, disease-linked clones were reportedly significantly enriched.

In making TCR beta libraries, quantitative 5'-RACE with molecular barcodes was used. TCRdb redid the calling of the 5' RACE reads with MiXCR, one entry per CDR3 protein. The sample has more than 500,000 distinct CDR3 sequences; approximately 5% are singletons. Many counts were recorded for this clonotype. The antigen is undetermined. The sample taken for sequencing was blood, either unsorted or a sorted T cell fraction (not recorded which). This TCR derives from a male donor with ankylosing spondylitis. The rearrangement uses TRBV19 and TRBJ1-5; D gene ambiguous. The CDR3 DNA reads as TGTGCCAGTAGTATAGAAGGCAATCAGCCCCAGCATTTT. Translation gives CASSIEGNQPQHF. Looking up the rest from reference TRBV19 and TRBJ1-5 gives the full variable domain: DGGITQSPKYLFRKEGQNVTLSCEQNLNHDAMYWYRQDPGQGLRLIYYSQIVNDFQKGDIAEGYSVSREKKESFPLTVTSAQKNPTAFYLCASSIEGNQPQHFGDGTRLSIL.